The present entry profiles one T cell receptor beta chain with its context. The entry originates in a study of blood T cell repertoires in COVID-19. Study overall: The analysed material was cDNA or gDNA that came from T cells, B-cell-depleted T cells, or PBMCs.

The V and J ends lost 4 bases and 4 bases, in that order; junction bases with no gene match: 2. Germline assignment: CDR1 LGHDT and CDR2 YNNKEL (reference sequence). The CDR3 is made up of 15 amino acids. Generated by immunoSEQ multiplex PCR, the TCRdb table keeps only in-frame clones and is missing some. The data hold about 310,000 clones, with nearly 90% observed a single time. The study drew participants aged about 18 to 95 years from some 23 US areas. The rearrangement uses TRBV3-1 (or the pseudogene TRBV3-2) and TRBJ2-5, with 14 bases lining up with TRBD2. The TCR was taken from a woman between 18 and 29 years old with acute COVID-19. The sequenced sample was PBMCs or T cells enriched from blood (not recorded which). CDR3: CASSPGTSGRETQYF. The CDR3 coding sequence is TGTGCCAGCAGCCCGGGGACTAGCGGGAGAGAGACCCAGTACTTC.